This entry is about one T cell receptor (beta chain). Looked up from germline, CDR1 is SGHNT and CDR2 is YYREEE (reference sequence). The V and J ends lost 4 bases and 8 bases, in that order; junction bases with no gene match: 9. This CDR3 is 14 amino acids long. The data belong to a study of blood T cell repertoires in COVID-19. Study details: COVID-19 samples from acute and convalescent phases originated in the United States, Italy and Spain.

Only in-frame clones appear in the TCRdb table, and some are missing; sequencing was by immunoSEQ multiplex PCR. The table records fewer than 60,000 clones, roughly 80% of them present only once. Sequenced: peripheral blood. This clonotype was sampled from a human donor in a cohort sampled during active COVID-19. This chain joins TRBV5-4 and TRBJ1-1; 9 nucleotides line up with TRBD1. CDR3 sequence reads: CASSPDRGVFEAFF. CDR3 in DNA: TGTGCCAGCAGCCCGGACAGGGGCGTTTTCGAAGCTTTCTTT.